Each of the 2 T cell receptor beta chains below was sequenced from the same sample in a study of T-cell memory formation after mild COVID-19. MiXCR, applied by TCRdb to the 5' RACE reads, yields one record per CDR3 protein. The sample shows 530,000 or so distinct CDR3 sequences, 15% to 20% of them seen only once. Sequencing was performed on PBMCs or a T cell subset sorted from them (not recorded which). The receptors derive from an adult woman who had mild COVID-19 (a few samples of this study predate the infection). Cell type and time point are not known.

This clonotype was recorded many times. This chain connects TRBV3-1 to TRBJ1-2; no clear D gene. The CDR3 loop spans 12 amino acids. V was trimmed by 7 bases and J by 6 bases, leaving 12 bases between them. Germline CDR1 LGHDT, CDR2 YNNKEL (reference sequence). The CDR3 reads CASNLRGNGYTF. In nucleotides, the CDR3 is TGTGCCAGCAACCTGCGAGGGAATGGCTACACCTTC.

This clonotype has a handful of counts. V usage is TRBV24-1 and J usage is TRBJ1-2; 9 bases fit TRBD1. Trimming cost V 11 bases and J 4 bases; bases outside gene matches: 19. The germline V gene has CDR1 KGHDR and CDR2 SFDVKD. The CDR3 extends over 17 amino acids. In DNA, the CDR3 is TGTGCCATCCAGCCTAACACCTCACCGGGACAGGGCTATGGCTACACCTTC. Protein product: CAIQPNTSPGQGYGYTF.